Listed here are 30 T cell receptor beta chains from one sample, sequenced in a study of CD8+CD57+ T cells in acquired aplastic anemia. Profiles of TCR beta VDJ and CDR3 were generated from a genomic DNA template. Using its own MiXCR run on the reads, TCRdb lists one record per CDR3 protein. Of around 180,000 distinct CDR3 sequences in the sample, 55% to 75% were seen once. Sequencing was performed on sorted CD4+, CD8+, or CD8+CD57+ T cells (not recorded which) from PBMCs. The origin of the receptors is a human donor in good health.

The rearrangement links TRBV7-9 to TRBJ1-1; 10 bases fit TRBD1. CDR3 length: 15 residues. V lost 0 bases to trimming and J lost 8 bases; unmatched junction nucleotides: 6. Germline V gene data show CDR1 as SEHNR and CDR2 as FQNEAQ (reference sequence). The CDR3 loop reads CASSLALGTGAEAFF. CDR3 bases: TGTGCCAGCAGCTTAGCGCTAGGGACAGGGGCGGAAGCTTTCTTT. Combining the CDR3 with reference TRBV7-9 and TRBJ1-1 gives the whole variable domain DTGVSQNPRHKITKRGQNVTFRCDPISEHNRLYWYRQTLGQGPEFLTYFQNEAQLEKSRLLSDRFSAERPKGSFSTLEIQRTEQGDSAMYLCASSLALGTGAEAFFGQGTRLTVV.

V and J are TRBV20-1 and TRBJ1-6, with D tentatively TRBD1 (6 bases). The CDR3 is 14 residues long. V shed 0 bases and J shed 9 bases, with 12 bases lying between them. Germline V CDR1 and CDR2: DFQATT, SNEGSKA (reference sequence). The CDR3 protein is CSARDVQGSSPLHF. In nucleotides, the CDR3 is TGCAGTGCTAGAGATGTGCAGGGGAGTTCACCCCTCCACTTT.

This clonotype turned up a few times. This sequence joins TRBV10-3 and TRBJ1-6, with 7 bases fitting TRBD1. The CDR3 length is 14 residues. Germline assignment: CDR1 ENHRY and CDR2 SYGVKD. Trimming took 5 bases from V and 6 from J; bases not matched to a gene: 4. Here the CDR3 reads CAISPGQVNSPLHF. CDR3 nucleotides: TGTGCCATCAGTCCCGGACAGGTTAATTCACCCCTCCACTTT.

This chain uses TRBV20-1 with TRBJ1-1; D unclear. This CDR3 has 13 amino acids. The V end lost 0 bases, the J end lost 8 bases, and 13 bases lay between the germline ends. CDR1 is DFQATT and CDR2 is SNEGSKA in the germline V gene (reference sequence). The chain's CDR3 is CSARESGYREAFF. In DNA form, the CDR3 reads TGCAGTGCTAGAGAGTCTGGGTATAGGGAAGCTTTCTTT.

This chain links TRBV7-9 with TRBJ2-7, with TRBD2 matching 9 bases. Losses at the gene ends were 5 bases for V and 5 bases for J; bases not matched to a gene: 7. CDR1 SEHNR and CDR2 FQNEAQ come from the germline V gene (reference sequence). This CDR3 spans 14 amino acids. CDR3 in DNA: TGTGCCAGCAGCCGTCGGCGGGGGGGCCACGAGCAGTACTTC. Translation gives CASSRRRGGHEQYF. Full variable domain (remainder filled in from reference TRBV7-9 and TRBJ2-7): DTGVSQNPRHKITKRGQNVTFRCDPISEHNRLYWYRQTLGQGPEFLTYFQNEAQLEKSRLLSDRFSAERPKGSFSTLEIQRTEQGDSAMYLCASSRRRGGHEQYFGPGTRLTVT.

At least ten counts were recorded for this clonotype. J is TRBJ1-5 and V is TRBV7-8; D uncertain. This CDR3 is built from 12 residues. Germline values: CDR1 SGHVS, CDR2 FQNEAQ. V was trimmed by 5 bases and J by 3 bases, leaving 5 bases between them. The CDR3 region has the DNA TGTGCCAGCAGCCCCCCCAATCAGCCCCAGCATTTT. Encoded protein: CASSPPNQPQHF.

The V and J genes are TRBV19 and TRBJ1-5, with a possible D match to TRBD1 (5 bases). CDR1 is LNHDA, CDR2 SQIVND, per germline (reference sequence). The CDR3 is 14 residues long. The V and J ends lost 4 bases and 2 bases respectively, with 9 bases between them. CDR3 sequence: CASSTDSRNQPQHF. As DNA, the CDR3 is TGTGCCAGTAGTACCGACAGCCGCAATCAGCCCCAGCATTTT.

About this clonotype itself: Germline is not matched at one junction end, which may reflect a read error. The chain recombines TRBV5-1 with TRBJ2-7; D is perhaps TRBD1 (5 bases). CDR1 is SGHRS, CDR2 YFSETQ, per germline. The CDR3 contains 15 residues. Here the CDR3 reads CASSLAGARIYEQYF. Here the CDR3 DNA reads TGCGCCAGCAGCTTGGCTGGGGCTAGAATCTACGAACAGTACTTC.

The chain combines TRBV6-4 with TRBJ2-1; D perhaps matches TRBD1 (5 bases). The CDR3 is 18 amino acids. The ends were cut back, 0 bases at V and 1 base at J, with 16 bases in the middle. Germline values: CDR1 MRHNA, CDR2 SNTAGT. The CDR3 is CASSDSSTGALSYNEQFF. The CDR3 bases are TGTGCCAGCAGTGACTCGAGCACAGGCGCTCTATCCTACAATGAGCAGTTCTTC.

This chain uses TRBV7-2 with TRBJ2-7; no definite D call. The CDR3 has 12 amino acids. Germline assignment: CDR1 SGHTA and CDR2 FQGNSA. V was trimmed by 8 bases and J by 2 bases, leaving 10 bases between them. CDR3 coding DNA: TGTGCCAGCCCCTCGGTCCCCTACGAGCAGTACTTC. Residues: CASPSVPYEQYF.

The chain combines TRBV10-1 with TRBJ2-2, with 7 bases that match TRBD1. The CDR3 loop spans 15 amino acids. V dropped 4 bases and J dropped 4; count of bases not matched to a gene: 6. Germline-derived CDR1 and CDR2 are WNHNN and SYGVQD (reference sequence). CDR3 DNA: TGCGCCAGCAGTGCCGGGACAGCGAGCACCGGGGAGCTGTTTTTT. Translated, it gives CASSAGTASTGELFF.

This sequence joins TRBV2 and TRBJ2-3; 8 nucleotides align to TRBD2. CDR1 SNHLY and CDR2 FYNNEI come from the germline V gene. V gave up 6 bases and J gave up 3 bases; unmatched junction bases: 11. CDR3 length: 16 amino acids. DNA of the CDR3: TGTGCCAGCAGCTTATCGGGGGGGCCGGGGACAGATACGCAGTATTTT. This gives the protein CASSLSGGPGTDTQYF.

This clonotype has only one observation. The chain is built from TRBV14 and TRBJ1-2, with D maybe TRBD1 (5 bases). The length of the CDR3 is 17 residues. Trimming removed 4 bases at V and 1 base at J, with 19 bases between. Germline loops: CDR1 SGHDN, CDR2 FVKESK. CDR3 protein: CASSPTGMGVYNYGYTF. In DNA form, the CDR3 reads TGTGCCAGCAGCCCCACCGGGATGGGGGTATATAACTATGGCTACACCTTC.

J is TRBJ2-1 and V is TRBV19; 8 nucleotides line up with TRBD2. The CDR3 runs to 13 residues. J gave up 8 bases and V 5 bases, and 5 bases lay outside the gene matches. Looked up from germline, CDR1 is LNHDA and CDR2 is SQIVND (reference sequence). DNA of the CDR3: TGTGCCAGTAGTTCCGGGACTAGGCATGAGCAGTTCTTC. It translates to CASSSGTRHEQFF.

For the CDR3, the DNA is TGTGCCAGCAGGACCGGCAGGGCAGTTAATGGCTACACCTTC. It specifies CASRTGRAVNGYTF. The J gene is TRBJ1-2, the V gene TRBV5-4, with D perhaps matching TRBD1 (5 bases). The CDR3 has 14 amino acids. Germline-derived CDR1 and CDR2 are SGHNT and YYREEE (reference sequence). V was pared by 5 bases and J by 6 bases, with 17 bases between.

This clonotype was found many times. V gene TRBV7-8 combines with J gene TRBJ2-7, with TRBD2 matching over 9 bases. The CDR3 contains 14 residues. J was trimmed by 2 bases and V by 5 bases; bases with no gene match: 4. From germline, CDR1 is SGHVS and CDR2 FQNEAQ. The CDR3 is CASSRSGGTYEQYF. In DNA, the CDR3 is TGTGCCAGCAGCCGTAGCGGGGGAACCTACGAGCAGTACTTC. The entire variable domain, with the rest obtained from reference TRBV7-8 and TRBJ2-7, is as follows: GAGVSQSPRYKVAKRGQDVALRCDPISGHVSLFWYQQALGQGPEFLTYFQNEAQLDKSGLPSDRFFAERPEGSVSTLKIQRTQQEDSAVYLCASSRSGGTYEQYFGPGTRLTVT.

For this clonotype: The junction departs from the called germline gene at one end, perhaps through a read error. This chain joins TRBV6-5 and TRBJ1-3; D not certain. The CDR3 extends over 14 amino acids. The germline V gene encodes CDR1 MNHEY and CDR2 SVGAGI. DNA for the CDR3: TGTGCCAGCTCCCCCTCCTCCTCTGGAAACACCGTATATTTT. Translated: CASSPSSSGNTVYF.

The genes are TRBV6-4 and TRBJ2-3; 12 bases are shared with TRBD2. Looked up from germline, CDR1 is MRHNA and CDR2 is SNTAGT. CDR3 length: 15 amino acids. J lost 2 bases, V lost 4 bases, and 1 base had no gene match. The CDR3 nucleotides are TGTGCCAGCAGTGCTAGCGGGGGGGCCACAGATACGCAGTATTTT. It is translated as CASSASGGATDTQYF.

This chain uses TRBV19 with TRBJ1-3; D may be TRBD1 (5 bases). This CDR3 region has 15 residues. The ends were cut back, 1 base at V and 0 bases at J, with 7 bases in the middle. CDR1 and CDR2 from the germline V gene are LNHDA and SQIVND (reference sequence). The DNA of the CDR3 is TGTGCCAGTAGTATAGGAGGGACCTCTGGAAACACCATATATTTT. It yields the protein CASSIGGTSGNTIYF.

Concerning this clonotype itself: An end of the junction does not agree with germline; a read error may underlie this. The rearrangement links TRBV10-3 to TRBJ2-5; 7 bases are shared with TRBD1. CDR3 length equals 13 residues. The germline V gene has CDR1 ENHRY and CDR2 SYGVKD. CDR3 DNA: TGTGCCATCAGTGAGGACAGGGCAGAGAACCAGTACTTC. It yields the protein CAISEDRAENQYF.

CDR3 bases: TGTGCCAGCAGCCCCGGACGGTCGAATTCACCCCTCCACTTT. Amino acids: CASSPGRSNSPLHF. The V call is TRBV11-2, the J call TRBJ1-6; D unresolved. Looked up from germline, CDR1 is SGHAT and CDR2 is FQNNGV. The CDR3 is 14 amino acids. V lost 5 bases and J 7 bases, leaving 12 bases between the germline ends.

The chain links TRBV28 to TRBJ1-2; D might be TRBD1 (5 bases). V was cut by 6 bases and J by 4 bases, with 18 bases left in between. The CDR3 loop spans 15 amino acids. The V gene's germline CDR1 is MDHEN and CDR2 SYDVKM. CDR3 nucleotides: TGTGCCAGCAGGGAGGAGAGGGGTCCCCTCTATGGCTACACCTTC. This sequence encodes CASREERGPLYGYTF.

This clonotype showed up many times. This chain joins TRBV27 and TRBJ1-6; weak D call: TRBD1 (5 bases). The CDR3 length is 14 residues. In germline, CDR1 is MNHEY, CDR2 SMNVEV (reference sequence). Deletions cut 6 bases from V and 8 bases from J, with 14 bases between. The CDR3 sequence is CASRAGTPDSPLHF. DNA of the CDR3: TGTGCCAGCAGAGCCGGGACCCCCGATTCACCCCTCCACTTT.

For this clonotype: The junction departs from the called germline gene at one end, perhaps through a read error. This sequence joins TRBV27 and TRBJ1-1; D ambiguous. Germline-derived CDR1 and CDR2 are MNHEY and SMNVEV (reference sequence). The CDR3 covers 13 residues. CDR3 residues: CASSTQIGTDAFF. For the CDR3, the DNA is TGTGCCAGCAGTACGCAAATAGGCACTGACGCTTTCTTT.

This rearrangement joins TRBV12-3 or TRBV12-4 to TRBJ2-7; perhaps TRBD1 as D (5 bases). The CDR3 is made up of 14 amino acids. Trimming shortened V by 5 bases and J by 4 bases, and 15 bases separated the two germline ends. DNA for the CDR3: TGTGCCAGCAGTCCCTCAGGGTGGTCTTACGAGCAGTACTTC. Its protein is CASSPSGWSYEQYF.

This clonotype was counted many times. The rearrangement uses TRBV2 and TRBJ1-5, with TRBD1 matching 7 bases. CDR3 size: 18 residues. V lost 3 bases to trimming and J lost 0 bases; unmatched junction nucleotides: 11. Germline V gene sequence: CDR1 SNHLY, CDR2 FYNNEI. CDR3 sequence (DNA): TGTGCCAGCAGTGAGGTGGGGACAGATCTGTATAGCAATCAGCCCCAGCATTTT. Its protein product is CASSEVGTDLYSNQPQHF.

There are a few counts of this clonotype. J is TRBJ1-2 and V is TRBV24-1; TRBD1 aligns across 11 bases. The V gene's germline CDR1 is KGHDR and CDR2 SFDVKD. With V trimmed by 5 bases and J by 6 bases, 7 bases remained unmatched. The CDR3 covers 15 residues. The CDR3 DNA is TGTGCCACCAGTGCGAGGACAGGGGGCGTCGATGGCTACACCTTC. Translating gives CATSARTGGVDGYTF.

This clonotype was detected ten times or more. This chain joins TRBV15 and TRBJ2-7; D not resolved. The CDR3 spans 13 residues. Trimming shortened V by 0 bases and J by 3 bases, and 6 bases separated the two germline ends. The germline V gene has CDR1 LNHNV and CDR2 YYDKDF (reference sequence). CDR3 sequence (DNA): TGTGCCACCAGCAGAGAGGACCGCTACGAGCAGTACTTC. As protein: CATSREDRYEQYF.

This chain connects TRBV12-3 or TRBV12-4 to TRBJ1-5; the match to TRBD1 covers 12 bases. The V gene end was trimmed by 5 bases and the J gene end by 4 bases; junction bases not matched to a gene: 3. The CDR3 is made up of 15 amino acids. Here the CDR3 DNA reads TGTGCCAGCAGTGGGGGACAGGGGGCGAATCAGCCCCAGCATTTT. Translation: CASSGGQGANQPQHF.

This clonotype has just a few counts. V and J are TRBV2 and TRBJ2-7; no clear D gene. The CDR3 runs 12 residues. Per the germline V gene, CDR1 is SNHLY and CDR2 is FYNNEI. The ends were cut back, 6 bases at V and 2 bases at J, with 8 bases in the middle. In DNA, the CDR3 is TGTGCCAGCAGGATAGGAACCTACGAGCAGTACTTC. Protein product: CASRIGTYEQYF.